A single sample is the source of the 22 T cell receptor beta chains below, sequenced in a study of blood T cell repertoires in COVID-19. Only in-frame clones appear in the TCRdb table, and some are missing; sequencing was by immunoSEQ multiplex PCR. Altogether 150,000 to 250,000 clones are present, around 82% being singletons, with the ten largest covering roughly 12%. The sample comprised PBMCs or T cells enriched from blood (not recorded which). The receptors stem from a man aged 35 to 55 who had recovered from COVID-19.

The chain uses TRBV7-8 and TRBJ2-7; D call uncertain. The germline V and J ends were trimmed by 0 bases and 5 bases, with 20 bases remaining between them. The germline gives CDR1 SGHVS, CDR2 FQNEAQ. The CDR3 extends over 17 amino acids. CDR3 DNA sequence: TGTGCCAGCAGCTTAGCTTCGATGAGTTACGGTTCGAACGAGCAGTACTTC. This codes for CASSLASMSYGSNEQYF.

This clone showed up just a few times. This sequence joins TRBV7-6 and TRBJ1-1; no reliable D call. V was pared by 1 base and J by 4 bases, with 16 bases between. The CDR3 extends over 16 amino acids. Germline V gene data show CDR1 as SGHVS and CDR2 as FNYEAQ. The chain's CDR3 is CASSLVYRREGTEAFF. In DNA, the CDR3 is TGTGCCAGCAGCTTAGTTTATCGGAGGGAGGGCACTGAAGCTTTCTTT.

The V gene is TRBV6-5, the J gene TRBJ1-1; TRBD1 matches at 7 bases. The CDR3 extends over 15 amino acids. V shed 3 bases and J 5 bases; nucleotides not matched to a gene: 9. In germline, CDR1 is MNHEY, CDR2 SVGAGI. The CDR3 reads CASSYFGTVETEAFF. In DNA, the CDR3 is TGTGCCAGCAGTTATTTCGGGACAGTGGAGACTGAAGCTTTCTTT.

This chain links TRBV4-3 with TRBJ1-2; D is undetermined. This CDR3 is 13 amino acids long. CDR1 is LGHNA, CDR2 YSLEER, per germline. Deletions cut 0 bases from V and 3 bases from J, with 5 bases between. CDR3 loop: CASSQDTYYGYTF. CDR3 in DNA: TGCGCCAGCAGCCAAGACACATACTATGGCTACACCTTC.

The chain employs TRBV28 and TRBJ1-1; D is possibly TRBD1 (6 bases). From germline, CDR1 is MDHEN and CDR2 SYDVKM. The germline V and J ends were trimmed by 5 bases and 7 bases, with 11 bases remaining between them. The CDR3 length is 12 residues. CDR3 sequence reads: CASSPRTVEAFF. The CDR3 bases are TGTGCCAGCAGTCCGAGGACAGTTGAAGCTTTCTTT.

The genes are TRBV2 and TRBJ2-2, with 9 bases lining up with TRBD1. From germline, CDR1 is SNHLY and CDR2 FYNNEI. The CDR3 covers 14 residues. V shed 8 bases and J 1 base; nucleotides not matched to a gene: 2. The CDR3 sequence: CASSGQGNTGELFF. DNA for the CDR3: TGTGCCAGCTCGGGACAGGGGAACACCGGGGAGCTGTTTTTT.

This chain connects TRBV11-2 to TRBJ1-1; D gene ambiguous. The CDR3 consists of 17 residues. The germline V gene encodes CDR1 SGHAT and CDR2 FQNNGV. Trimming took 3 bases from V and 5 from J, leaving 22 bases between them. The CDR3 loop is CASSFLLGRTYQTEAFF. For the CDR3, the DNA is TGTGCCAGCAGCTTTCTACTTGGACGGACTTACCAGACTGAAGCTTTCTTT. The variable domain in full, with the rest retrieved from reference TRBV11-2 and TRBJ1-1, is EAGVAQSPRYKIIEKRQSVAFWCNPISGHATLYWYQQILGQGPKLLIQFQNNGVVDDSQLPKDRFSAERLKGVDSTLKIQPAKLEDSAVYLCASSFLLGRTYQTEAFFGQGTRLTVV.

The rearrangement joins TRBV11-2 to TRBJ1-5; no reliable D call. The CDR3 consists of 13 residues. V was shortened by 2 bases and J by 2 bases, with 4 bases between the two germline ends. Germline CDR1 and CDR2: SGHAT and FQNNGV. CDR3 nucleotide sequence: TGTGCCAGCAGCTTAAGAGGCAATCAGCCCCAGCATTTT. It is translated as CASSLRGNQPQHF.

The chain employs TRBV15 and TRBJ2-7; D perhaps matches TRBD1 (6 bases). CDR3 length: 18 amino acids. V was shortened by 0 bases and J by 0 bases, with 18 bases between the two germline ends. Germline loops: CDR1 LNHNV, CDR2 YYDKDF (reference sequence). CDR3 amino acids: CATSRDRYAEDSSYEQYF. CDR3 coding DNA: TGTGCCACCAGCAGAGATCGCTACGCCGAGGACAGCTCCTACGAGCAGTACTTC.

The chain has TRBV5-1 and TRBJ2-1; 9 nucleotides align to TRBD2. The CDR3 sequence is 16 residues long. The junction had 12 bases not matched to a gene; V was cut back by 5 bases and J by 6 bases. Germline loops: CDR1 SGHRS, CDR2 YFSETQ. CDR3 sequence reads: CASSAELAGGINEQFF. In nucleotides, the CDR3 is TGCGCCAGCAGTGCTGAGCTGGCGGGAGGGATCAATGAGCAGTTCTTC.

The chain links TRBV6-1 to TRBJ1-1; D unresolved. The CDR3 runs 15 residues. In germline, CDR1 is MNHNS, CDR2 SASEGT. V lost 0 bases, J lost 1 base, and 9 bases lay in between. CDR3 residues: CASSEAAGRNTEAFF. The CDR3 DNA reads TGTGCCAGCAGTGAAGCGGCGGGCAGGAACACTGAAGCTTTCTTT.

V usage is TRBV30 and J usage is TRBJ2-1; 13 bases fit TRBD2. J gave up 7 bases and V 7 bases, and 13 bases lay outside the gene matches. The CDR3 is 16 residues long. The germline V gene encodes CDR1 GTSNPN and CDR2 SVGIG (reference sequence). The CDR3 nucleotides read TGTGCCTCCTGGATACGGACTAGCGGGAGTAAGAATGAGCAGTTCTTC. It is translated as CASWIRTSGSKNEQFF.

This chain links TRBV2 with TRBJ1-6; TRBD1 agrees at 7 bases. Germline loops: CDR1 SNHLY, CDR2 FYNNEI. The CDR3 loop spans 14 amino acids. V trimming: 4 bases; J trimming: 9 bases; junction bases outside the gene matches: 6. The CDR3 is CASSGSAGGSPLHF. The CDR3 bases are TGTGCCAGCAGTGGGAGCGCAGGGGGTTCACCCCTCCACTTT. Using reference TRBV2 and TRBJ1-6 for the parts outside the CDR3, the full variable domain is EPEVTQTPSHQVTQMGQEVILRCVPISNHLYFYWYRQILGQKVEFLVSFYNNEISEKSEIFDDQFSVERPDGSNFTLKIRSTKLEDSAMYFCASSGSAGGSPLHFGNGTRLTVT.

DNA for the CDR3: TGTGCCAGCGGGCTTAGGGGCCGAGAAAAACTGTTTTTT. As protein: CASGLRGREKLFF. The V and J genes are TRBV6-6 and TRBJ1-4; tentative D call: TRBD1 (5 bases). The CDR3 extends over 13 amino acids. Germline CDR1 MNHNY, CDR2 SVGAGI (reference sequence). V gave up 8 bases and J gave up 8 bases, with 15 bases separating them.

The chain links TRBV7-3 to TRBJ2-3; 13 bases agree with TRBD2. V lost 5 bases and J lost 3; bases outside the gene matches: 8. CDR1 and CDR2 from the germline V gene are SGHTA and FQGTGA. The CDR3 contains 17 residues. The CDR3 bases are TGTGCCAGCAGCCCCCAACTAGCGGGAGGGCCTACAGATACGCAGTATTTT. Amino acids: CASSPQLAGGPTDTQYF.

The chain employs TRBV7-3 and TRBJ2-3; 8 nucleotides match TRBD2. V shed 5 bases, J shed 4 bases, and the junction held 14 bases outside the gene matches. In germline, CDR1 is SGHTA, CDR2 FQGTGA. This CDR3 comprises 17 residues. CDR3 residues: CASSPGGAGVAADTQYF. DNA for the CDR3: TGTGCCAGCAGCCCCGGAGGAGCGGGAGTTGCAGCAGATACGCAGTATTTT.

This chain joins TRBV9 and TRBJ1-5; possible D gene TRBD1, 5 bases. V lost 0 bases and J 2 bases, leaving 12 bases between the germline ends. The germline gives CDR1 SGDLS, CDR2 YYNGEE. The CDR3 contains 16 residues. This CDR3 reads CASSVGGTSGNQPQHF. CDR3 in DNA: TGTGCCAGCAGCGTAGGAGGGACTTCGGGCAATCAGCCCCAGCATTTT.

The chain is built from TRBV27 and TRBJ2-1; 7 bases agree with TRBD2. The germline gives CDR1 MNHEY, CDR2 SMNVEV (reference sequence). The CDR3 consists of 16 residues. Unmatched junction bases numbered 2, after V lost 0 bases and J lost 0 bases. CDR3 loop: CASSLSGGSSYNEQFF. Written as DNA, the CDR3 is TGTGCCAGCAGTTTATCAGGCGGGAGCTCCTACAATGAGCAGTTCTTC.

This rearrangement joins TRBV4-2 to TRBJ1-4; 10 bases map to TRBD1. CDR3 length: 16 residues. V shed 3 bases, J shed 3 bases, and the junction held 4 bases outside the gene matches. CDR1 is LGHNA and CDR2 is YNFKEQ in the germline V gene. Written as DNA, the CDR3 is TGTGCCAGCAGCCACGTCGGGACAGGGGCTAATGAAAAACTGTTTTTT. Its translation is CASSHVGTGANEKLFF.

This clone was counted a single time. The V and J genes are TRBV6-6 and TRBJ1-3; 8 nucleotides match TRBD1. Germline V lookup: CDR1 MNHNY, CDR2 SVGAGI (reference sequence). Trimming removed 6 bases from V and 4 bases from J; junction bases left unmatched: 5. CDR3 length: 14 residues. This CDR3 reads CASRGQVSGNTIYF. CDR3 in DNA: TGTGCCAGCAGGGGACAGGTTTCCGGAAACACCATATATTTT.

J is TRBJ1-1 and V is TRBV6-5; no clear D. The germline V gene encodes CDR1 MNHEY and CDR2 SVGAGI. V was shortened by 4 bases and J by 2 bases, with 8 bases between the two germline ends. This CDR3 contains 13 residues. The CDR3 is CASSLAVNTEAFF. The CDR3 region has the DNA TGTGCCAGCAGTTTAGCGGTAAACACTGAAGCTTTCTTT.

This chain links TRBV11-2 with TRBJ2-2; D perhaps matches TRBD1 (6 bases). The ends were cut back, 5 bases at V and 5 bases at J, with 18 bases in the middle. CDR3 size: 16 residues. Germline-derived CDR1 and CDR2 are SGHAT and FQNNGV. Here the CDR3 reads CASSPTGTLLTGELFF. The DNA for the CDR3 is TGTGCCAGCAGCCCAACGGGGACACTATTGACCGGGGAGCTGTTTTTT. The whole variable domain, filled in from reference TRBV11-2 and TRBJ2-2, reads EAGVAQSPRYKIIEKRQSVAFWCNPISGHATLYWYQQILGQGPKLLIQFQNNGVVDDSQLPKDRFSAERLKGVDSTLKIQPAKLEDSAVYLCASSPTGTLLTGELFFGEGSRLTVL.